This TCR beta chain was obtained from a study of cytomegalovirus exposure and HLA in healthy donors. Background on the study: Roughly 80% of 350 to 400 genotyped donors fell in the Caucasian-associated ancestry cluster. Findings and limits, study-wide: As a later analysis showed, a missense DCLRE1C variant was linked to trimming of TCR beta V- and J-genes. A likely sequencing artifact accounted for one observed cluster of highly shared sequence variants. Analysis performed later found more than 15,000 TCR beta sequences associated with HLA alleles at 0.05 false discovery rate.

As regards this clone: The antigen remains unidentified. Other nucleotide sequences from this sample produce the same CDR3.

In the PCR, 60 Vbeta and 13 Jbeta primers were used. Profiling relied on immunoSEQ multiplex PCR, and the TCRdb table lists in-frame clones only, not all of them. The sample yields around 150,000 clones, more than 70% seen once. This TCR was sampled from a male donor in good health and CMV-seropositive. Sequencing was carried out using PBMCs.

CDR3 protein: CASSHSYEQYF. CDR3 bases: TGTGCCAGCAGCCACTCCTACGAGCAGTACTTC. V and J are TRBV7-2 and TRBJ2-7, with D unresolved. Trimming pared 5 bases from V and 0 bases from J, leaving 2 bases between. The CDR3 is 11 residues long. Germline V gene lookup returns CDR1 SGHTA and CDR2 FQGNSA.